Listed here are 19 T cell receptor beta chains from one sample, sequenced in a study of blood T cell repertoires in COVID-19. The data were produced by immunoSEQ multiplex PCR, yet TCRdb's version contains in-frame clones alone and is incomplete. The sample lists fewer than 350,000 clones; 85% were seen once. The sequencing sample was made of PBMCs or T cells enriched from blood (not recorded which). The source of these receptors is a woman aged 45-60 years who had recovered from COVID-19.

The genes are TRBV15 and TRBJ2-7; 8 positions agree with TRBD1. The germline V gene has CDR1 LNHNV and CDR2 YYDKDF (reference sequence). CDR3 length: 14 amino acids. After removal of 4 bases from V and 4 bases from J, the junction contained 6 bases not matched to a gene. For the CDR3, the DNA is TGTGCCACCAGCACCCGACAGGGGATATACGAGCAGTACTTC. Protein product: CATSTRQGIYEQYF.

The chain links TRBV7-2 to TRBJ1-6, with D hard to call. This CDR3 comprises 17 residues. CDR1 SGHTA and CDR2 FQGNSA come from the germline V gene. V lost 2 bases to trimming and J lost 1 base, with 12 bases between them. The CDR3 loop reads CASSLRAAGSYNSPLHF. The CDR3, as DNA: TGTGCCAGCAGCTTACGGGCAGCGGGGTCCTATAATTCACCCCTCCACTTT.

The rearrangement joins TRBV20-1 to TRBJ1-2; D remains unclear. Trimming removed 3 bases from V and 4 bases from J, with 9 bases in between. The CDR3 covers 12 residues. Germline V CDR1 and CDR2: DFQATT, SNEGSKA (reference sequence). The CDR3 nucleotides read TGCAGTGCTAGTGGAACTCCCTATGGCTACACCTTC. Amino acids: CSASGTPYGYTF.

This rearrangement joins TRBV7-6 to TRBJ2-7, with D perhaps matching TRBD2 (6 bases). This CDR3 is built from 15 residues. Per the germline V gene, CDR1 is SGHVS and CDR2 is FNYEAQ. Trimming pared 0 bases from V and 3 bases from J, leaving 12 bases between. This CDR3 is CASSLAPGGIYEQYF. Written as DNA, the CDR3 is TGTGCCAGCAGCTTAGCGCCCGGCGGGATCTACGAGCAGTACTTC.

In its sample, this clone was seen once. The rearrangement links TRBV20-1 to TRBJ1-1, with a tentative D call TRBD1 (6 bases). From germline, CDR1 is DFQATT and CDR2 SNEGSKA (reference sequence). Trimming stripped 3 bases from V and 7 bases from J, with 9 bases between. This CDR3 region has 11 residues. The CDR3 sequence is CSASSRGEAFF. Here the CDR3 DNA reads TGCAGTGCTAGTAGCAGGGGTGAAGCTTTCTTT.

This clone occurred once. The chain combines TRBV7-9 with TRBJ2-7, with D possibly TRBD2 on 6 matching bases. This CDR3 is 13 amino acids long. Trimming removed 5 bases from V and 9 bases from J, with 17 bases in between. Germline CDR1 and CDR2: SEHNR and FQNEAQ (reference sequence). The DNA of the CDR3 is TGTGCCAGCAGCGGCGGGACTTTCCATGGGCAGTACTTC. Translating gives CASSGGTFHGQYF.

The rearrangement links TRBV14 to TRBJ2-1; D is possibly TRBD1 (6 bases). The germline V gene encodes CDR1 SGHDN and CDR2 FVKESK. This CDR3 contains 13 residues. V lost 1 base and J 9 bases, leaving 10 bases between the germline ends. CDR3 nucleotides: TGTGCCAGCAGCCAAGTCCAGGGGAGTGAGCAGTTCTTC. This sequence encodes CASSQVQGSEQFF.

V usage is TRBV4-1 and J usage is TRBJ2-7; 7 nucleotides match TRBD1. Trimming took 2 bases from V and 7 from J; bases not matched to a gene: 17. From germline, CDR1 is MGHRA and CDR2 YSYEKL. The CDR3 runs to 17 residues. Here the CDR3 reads CASSQSLYLTGRVEQYF. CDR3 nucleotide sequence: TGCGCCAGCAGCCAATCCTTATACCTGACAGGGCGGGTTGAGCAGTACTTC.

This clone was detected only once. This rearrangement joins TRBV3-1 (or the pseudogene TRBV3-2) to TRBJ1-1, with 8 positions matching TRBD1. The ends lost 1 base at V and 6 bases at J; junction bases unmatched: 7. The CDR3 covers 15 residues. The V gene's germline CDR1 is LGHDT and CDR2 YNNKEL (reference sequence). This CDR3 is CASSQAFDRGAEAFF. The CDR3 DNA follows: TGTGCCAGCAGCCAAGCGTTCGACAGGGGCGCTGAAGCTTTCTTT.

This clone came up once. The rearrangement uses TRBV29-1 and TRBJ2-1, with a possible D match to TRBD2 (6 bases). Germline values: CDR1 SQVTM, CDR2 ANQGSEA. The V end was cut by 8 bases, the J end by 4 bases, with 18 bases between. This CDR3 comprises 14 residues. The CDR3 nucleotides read TGCAGCCCCCTCGGGGGAAGCCTTTACAATGAGCAGTTCTTC. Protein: CSPLGGSLYNEQFF.

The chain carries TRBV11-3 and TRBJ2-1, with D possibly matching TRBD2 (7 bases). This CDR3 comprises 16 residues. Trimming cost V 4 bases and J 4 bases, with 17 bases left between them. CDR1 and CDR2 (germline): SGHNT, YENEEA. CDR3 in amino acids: CASSSWGASGYNEQFF. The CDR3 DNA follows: TGTGCCAGCAGCTCCTGGGGGGCTAGCGGTTACAATGAGCAGTTCTTC.

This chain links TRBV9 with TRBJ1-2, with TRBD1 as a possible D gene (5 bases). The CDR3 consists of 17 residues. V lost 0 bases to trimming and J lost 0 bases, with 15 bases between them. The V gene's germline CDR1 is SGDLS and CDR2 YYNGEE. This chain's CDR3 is CASSVAPTDHANYGYTF. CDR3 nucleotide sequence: TGTGCCAGCAGCGTAGCTCCGACAGACCATGCTAACTATGGCTACACCTTC. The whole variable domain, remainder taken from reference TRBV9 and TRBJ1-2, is DSGVTQTPKHLITATGQRVTLRCSPRSGDLSVYWYQQSLDQGLQFLIQYYNGEERAKGNILERFSAQQFPDLHSELNLSSLELGDSALYFCASSVAPTDHANYGYTFGSGTRLTVV.

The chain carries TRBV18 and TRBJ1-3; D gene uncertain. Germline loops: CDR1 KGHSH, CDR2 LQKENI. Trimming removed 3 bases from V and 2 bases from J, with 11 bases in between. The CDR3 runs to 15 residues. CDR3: CASSPYTVTGNTIYF. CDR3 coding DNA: TGTGCCAGCTCACCCTATACAGTGACTGGAAACACCATATATTTT.

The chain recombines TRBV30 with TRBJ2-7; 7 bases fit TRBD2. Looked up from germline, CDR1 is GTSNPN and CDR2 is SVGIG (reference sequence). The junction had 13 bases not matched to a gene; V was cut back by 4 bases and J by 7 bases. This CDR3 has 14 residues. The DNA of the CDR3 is TGTGCCTGGACCCCGGGGAGGGGTCTGAGTGAGCAGTACTTC. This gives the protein CAWTPGRGLSEQYF.

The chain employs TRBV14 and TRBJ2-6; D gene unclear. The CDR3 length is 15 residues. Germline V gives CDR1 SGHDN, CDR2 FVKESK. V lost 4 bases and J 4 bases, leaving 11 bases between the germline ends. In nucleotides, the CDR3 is TGTGCCAGCAGCCGCCGACACGGCGGGGCCAACGTCCTGACTTTC. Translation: CASSRRHGGANVLTF.

Written as DNA, the CDR3 is TGTGCCAGCAGCGGACTAGAGTTAACCGGGGAGCTGTTTTTT. It is translated as CASSGLELTGELFF. The J gene is TRBJ2-2, the V gene TRBV27; 7 nucleotides agree with TRBD2. In germline, CDR1 is MNHEY, CDR2 SMNVEV (reference sequence). The CDR3 sequence is 14 residues long. V was pared by 6 bases and J by 5 bases, with 6 bases of the junction left unmatched.

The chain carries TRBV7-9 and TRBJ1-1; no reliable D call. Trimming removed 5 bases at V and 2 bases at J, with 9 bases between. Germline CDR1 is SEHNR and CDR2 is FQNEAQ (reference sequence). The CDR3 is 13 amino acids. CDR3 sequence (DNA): TGTGCCAGCAGCGTTTTAATTAACACTGAAGCTTTCTTT. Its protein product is CASSVLINTEAFF.

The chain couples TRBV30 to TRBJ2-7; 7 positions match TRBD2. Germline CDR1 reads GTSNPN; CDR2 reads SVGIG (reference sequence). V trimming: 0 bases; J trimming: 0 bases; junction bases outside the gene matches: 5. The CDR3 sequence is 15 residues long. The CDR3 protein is CAWSVPQRGSYEQYF. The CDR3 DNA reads TGTGCCTGGAGTGTACCCCAGCGGGGCTCCTACGAGCAGTACTTC.

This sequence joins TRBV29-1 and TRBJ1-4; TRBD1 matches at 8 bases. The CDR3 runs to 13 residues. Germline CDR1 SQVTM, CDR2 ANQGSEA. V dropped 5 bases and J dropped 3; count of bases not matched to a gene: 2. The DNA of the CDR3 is TGCAGCGTTACGACAGGGGCTAATGAAAAACTGTTTTTT. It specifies CSVTTGANEKLFF. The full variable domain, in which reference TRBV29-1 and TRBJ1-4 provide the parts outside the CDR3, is SAVISQKPSRDICQRGTSLTIQCQVDSQVTMMFWYRQQPGQSLTLIATANQGSEATYESGFVIDKFPISRPNLTFSTLTVSNMSPEDSSIYLCSVTTGANEKLFFGSGTQLSVL.